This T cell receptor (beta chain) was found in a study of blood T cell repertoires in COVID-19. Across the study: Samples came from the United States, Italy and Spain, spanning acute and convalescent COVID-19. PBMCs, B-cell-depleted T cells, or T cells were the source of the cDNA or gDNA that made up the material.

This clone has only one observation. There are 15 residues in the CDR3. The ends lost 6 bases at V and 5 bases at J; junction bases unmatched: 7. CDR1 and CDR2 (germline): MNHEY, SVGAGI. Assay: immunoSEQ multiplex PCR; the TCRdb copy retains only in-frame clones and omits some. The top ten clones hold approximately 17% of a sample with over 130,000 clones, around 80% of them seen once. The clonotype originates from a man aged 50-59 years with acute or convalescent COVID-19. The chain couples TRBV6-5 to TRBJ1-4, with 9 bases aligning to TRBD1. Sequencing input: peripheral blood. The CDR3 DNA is TGTGCCAGCAGGGAGGCCGGGACAGGGAATGAAAAACTGTTTTTT. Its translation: CASREAGTGNEKLFF.